A selection of T cell receptor beta chains follows, all from one sample in a study of T cell changes during pregnancy in multiple sclerosis. Sequencing used immunoSEQ multiplex PCR; TCRdb keeps in-frame clones, though not all of them. The sample yields roughly 39,000 clones, approximately 90% seen once. The input for sequencing was CD4+ T cells from peripheral blood mononuclear cells, taken in the first trimester of pregnancy. The receptors derive from a female donor in good health, enrolled as a control in a pregnancy study. CDR3s include the opening cysteine and the closing phenylalanine or tryptophan. The D gene is left open where the match is weak.

d_call | j_call | v_call | cdr3_aa | cdr3_nt
TRBD2 | TRBJ2-5 | TRBV7-7 | CASSRRGDLQETQYF | TGTGCTAGCAGCCGTCGGGGGGATCTCCAAGAGACCCAGTACTTC
NA | TRBJ1-2 | TRBV19 | CASSMADGRGGSANYGYTF | TGTGCCAGTAGTATGGCGGATGGACGGGGGGGTTCGGCTAACTATGGCTACACCTTC
NA | TRBJ1-5 | TRBV6-6 | CASRGEGFQPQHF | TGTGCCAGCAGAGGGGAGGGATTTCAGCCCCAGCATTTT
NA | TRBJ2-7 | TRBV7-2 | CASSFGGSYEQYF | TGTGCCAGCAGCTTTGGTGGGAGCTACGAGCAGTACTTC
NA | TRBJ1-5 | TRBV10-2 | CASSQSPGLLGGQPQHF | TGCGCCAGCAGTCAATCGCCGGGACTCCTAGGAGGTCAGCCCCAGCATTTT
TRBD1 | TRBJ1-2 | TRBV7-2 | CASSRRLGGYYGYTF | TGTGCCAGCAGCCGCCGCCTAGGGGGCTACTATGGCTACACCTTC
NA | TRBJ2-5 | TRBV19 | CASRSTSGGETQYF | TGTGCCAGTAGGAGTACCAGTGGGGGGGAGACCCAGTACTTC
NA | TRBJ1-1 | TRBV9 | CASSVGERLAEAFF | TGTGCCAGCAGCGTAGGCGAGCGTTTGGCTGAAGCTTTCTTT
NA | TRBJ1-4 | TRBV29-1 | CSALETGATNEKLFF | TGCAGCGCACTAGAGACAGGCGCAACTAATGAAAAACTGTTTTTT
TRBD1 | TRBJ2-1 | TRBV7-2 | CASILGTGSSREQFF | TGTGCCAGCATATTGGGGACAGGCTCTTCAAGGGAGCAGTTCTTC
NA | TRBJ1-1 | TRBV19 | CASFKFGVMNTEAFF | TGTGCCAGTTTTAAGTTTGGAGTTATGAACACTGAAGCTTTCTTT
NA | TRBJ1-5 | TRBV2 | CASSWWGGPQHF | TGTGCCAGCAGTTGGTGGGGCGGGCCCCAGCATTTT
TRBD1 | TRBJ2-6 | TRBV19 | CASSIRGTGASSGANVLTF | TGTGCCAGTAGTATTAGGGGGACAGGGGCCTCCTCTGGGGCCAACGTCCTGACTTTC
NA | TRBJ1-2 | TRBV19 | CASSIDRETRTRYTF | TGTGCCAGTAGTATAGATCGGGAGACTCGTACACGGTACACCTTC
NA | TRBJ1-1 | TRBV6-5 | CASSYSEARTEAFF | TGTGCCAGCAGTTACTCGGAGGCCCGTACTGAAGCTTTCTTT
NA | TRBJ1-1 | TRBV4-1 | CASSQTTDNTEAFF | TGCGCCAGCAGCCAGACGACAGATAACACTGAAGCTTTCTTT
NA | TRBJ1-6 | TRBV4-3 | CASSQVRGWNSPLHF | TGCGCCAGCAGCCAAGTACGGGGGTGGAATTCACCCCTCCACTTT
TRBD2 | TRBJ2-2 | TRBV4-1 | CASSQDNERGANTGELFF | TGCGCCAGCAGCCAAGATAATGAGCGGGGGGCGAACACCGGGGAGCTGTTTTTT
NA | TRBJ2-1 | TRBV7-9 | CASSPLYNEQFF | TGTGCCAGCAGCCCCCTCTACAATGAGCAGTTCTTC
NA | TRBJ1-4 | TRBV27 | CASSVKNRATNEKLFF | TGTGCCAGCAGTGTAAAAAACAGGGCCACTAATGAAAAACTGTTTTTT